Sequencing of this TCR beta chain was carried out in a study of shared clonotypes between healthy human individuals (dated by TCRdb to about 2020). In terms of the full investigation: The cohort included a few men and a couple of women between 18 and 49 years of age. For each donor, CD4 naive and CD4 memory were each given three plates, CD8 naive was given two plates, and CD8 memory was given one plate. Different laboratories and diverse techniques were used to prepare libraries and sequence TCR repertoires, to increase sequencing depth and limit assay-specific biases. Leukapheresis yielded between about 0.9 and 8.9 billion PBMCs per donor. To estimate repertoire size and how much clonotype sharing occurs between individuals, the study deeply sequenced the blood TCR repertoires of roughly 5 healthy adults.

On the study overall, not on this receptor specifically: Even with the large sequencing depth, rarefaction of the sorted-subset datasets indicated that sequencing was incomplete. Sampling was limited to blood, and TCR repertoires in tissue likely differ from TCR repertoires in blood. Estimated clonotype richness was generally larger for naive than for memory subsets. Pairwise subsampling indicated that sequencing depth was expected to affect the degree of clonotype sharing among donors. When a few donors were compared, the shared fraction of clonotypes was roughly 4.8% for naive CD4, more than 3% for naive CD8, roughly 2.5% for memory CD4, and 0.4% for memory CD8. The genetic and exposure-history diversity represented was limited by the small number of donors. Clonotypes shared by all four sorted-subset donors showed higher generation probabilities than non-shared clonotypes.

Points on this clone: What this receptor recognizes is not known. One base away there is no much larger clone; base qualities are not given.

Donors were healthy HIV-negative adults with no recently reported acute infections or vaccinations. Every donor was a Caucasian adult living in Nashville, Tennessee, USA. CD4+ T cells were enriched by magnetic negative selection, after which naive cells were positively selected on CD45RA and the negative fraction was taken as the memory subset. Blood was obtained by leukapheresis, after which PBMCs were separated by Ficoll-Histopaque density gradient centrifugation and cryopreserved in liquid nitrogen vapor phase. Analytical flow cytometry was used to check the purity and quantity of each magnetically sorted T cell population. Genomic DNA was isolated from every sorted fraction and measured by UV absorbance on a Nanodrop 2000c. V and J lose 3 bases and 2 bases, and a span of 8 bases separates them. The germline V gene supplies CDR1 SQVTM and CDR2 ANQGSEA. Inclusive of the bounding cysteine and phenylalanine, the CDR3 is 13 residues long. Only CDR3 DNA remains: 39 bases, in frame from the first base.

TCR CDR3 regions were amplified from genomic DNA by multiplex PCR using the deep immunoSEQ assay. Extracted genomic DNA from each cell subset was distributed evenly across all wells of several immunoSEQ 96-well plates, and each plate was treated as a replicate. For sorted subsets, approximately 210 ng genomic DNA, equal to 25,000 to 35,000 T cell genomes, was loaded into each replicate PCR. Purified libraries were measured with a Qubit 3.0 fluorometer, size-checked on a Bioanalyzer 2100, and measured again with the KAPA Library Quantification kit. Each immunoSEQ 96-well plate was sequenced on its own single-read 150-cycle Illumina NextSeq 550 flow cell. In the original analysis: The immunoSEQ output contained only junctional sequences without quality scores, so filtering could not match that applied to full-length reads. To assign V/J genes and CDR3, sequences were annotated using PyIR, a Python wrapper for IgBLAST v1.9, with IMGT germline references. Reads with weak V/J assignments (E-value above 1e-6), missing CDR3, stop codons, out-of-frame junctions, or ambiguous translated residues were removed. A V3J clonotype was defined by an identical inferred V gene, J gene, and CDR3 amino acid sequence. Percentage overlap between repertoires was computed as shared unique clonotypes divided by the size of the smaller repertoire. Richness of each repertoire was evaluated using RTK rarefaction, the Chao1 estimator, and Recon v2.1 estimates of unobserved clonotypes. For all TCRbeta clonotypes obtained by the gDNA method from several donors, generation probabilities were computed with OLGA. The clones in this table, taken by TCRdb from immuneACCESS, are in-frame only. Not every clone is retained; where verified, under half of the shortfall comes from an unresolved V gene, and the cause of the rest is unknown. Clone size and the V and J calls come from that table; the DNA yielded D and trimming. The sample table records approximately 740,000 clones; 74% of these occur just once. The ten largest clones add up to approximately 1.7% of the sample.

This TCR was sampled from a woman in her twenties or thirties in good health. The sequencing sample was made of memory CD4+ T cells sorted from blood. The sample's cell subset or site, from its label and the paper: CD45RA-negative fraction. The rearranged segments are TRBV29-1 and TRBJ1-3, and the D gene may be TRBD1, 5 bases matching. The nucleotide sequence is TGCAGCGTTGATGGGGGTCCTGGAAACACCATATATTTT. It translates to CSVDGGPGNTIYF.